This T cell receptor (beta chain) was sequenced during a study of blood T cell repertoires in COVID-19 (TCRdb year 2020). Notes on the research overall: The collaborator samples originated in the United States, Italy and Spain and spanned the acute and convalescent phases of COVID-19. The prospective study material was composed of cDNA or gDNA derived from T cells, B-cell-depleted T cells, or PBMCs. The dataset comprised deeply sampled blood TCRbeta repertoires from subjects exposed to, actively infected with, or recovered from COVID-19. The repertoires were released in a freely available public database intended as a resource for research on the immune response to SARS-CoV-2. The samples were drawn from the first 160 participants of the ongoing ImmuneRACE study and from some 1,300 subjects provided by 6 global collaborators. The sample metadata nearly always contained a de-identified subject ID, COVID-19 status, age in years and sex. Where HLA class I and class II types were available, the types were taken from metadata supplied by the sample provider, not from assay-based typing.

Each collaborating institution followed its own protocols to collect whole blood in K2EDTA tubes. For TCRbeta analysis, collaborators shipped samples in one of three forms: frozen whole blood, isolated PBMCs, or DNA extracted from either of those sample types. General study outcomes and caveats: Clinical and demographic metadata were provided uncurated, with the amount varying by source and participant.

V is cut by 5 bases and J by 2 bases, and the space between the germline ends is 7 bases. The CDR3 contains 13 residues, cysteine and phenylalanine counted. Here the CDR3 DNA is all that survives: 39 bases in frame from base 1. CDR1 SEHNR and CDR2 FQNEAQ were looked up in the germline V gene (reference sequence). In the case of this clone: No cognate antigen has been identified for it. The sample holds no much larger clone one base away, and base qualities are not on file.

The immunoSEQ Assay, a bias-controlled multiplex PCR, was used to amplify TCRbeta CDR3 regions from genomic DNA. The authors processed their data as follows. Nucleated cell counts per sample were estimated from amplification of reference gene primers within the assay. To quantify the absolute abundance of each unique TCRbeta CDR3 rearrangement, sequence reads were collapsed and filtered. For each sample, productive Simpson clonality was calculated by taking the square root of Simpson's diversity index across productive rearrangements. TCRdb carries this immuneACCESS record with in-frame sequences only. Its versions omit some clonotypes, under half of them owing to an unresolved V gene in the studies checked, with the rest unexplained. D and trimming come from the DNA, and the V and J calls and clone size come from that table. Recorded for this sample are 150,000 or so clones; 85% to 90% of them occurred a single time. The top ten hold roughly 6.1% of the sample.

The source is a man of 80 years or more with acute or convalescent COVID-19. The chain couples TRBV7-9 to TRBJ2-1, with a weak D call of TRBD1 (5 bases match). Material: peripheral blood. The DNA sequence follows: TGTGCCAGCAGCCAGGACACCTACAATGAGCAGTTCTTC. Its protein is CASSQDTYNEQFF.